One T cell receptor (beta chain) is described in this entry. Its antigen is not known. There are 15 residues in the CDR3. V lost 4 bases to trimming and J lost 0 bases, with 10 bases between them. The germline V gene has CDR1 SGHDN and CDR2 FVKESK. The sample is drawn from a study of cytomegalovirus exposure and HLA in healthy donors. Across the study: Approximately 200 million T cells yielded over 90 million unique TCR beta sequences in earlier analysis. Study findings and constraints: Researchers catalogued some 160 TCR beta chains as cytomegalovirus-associated. Reportedly, cytomegalovirus status was diagnosed with high sensitivity and specificity.

In the PCR, 60 Vbeta and 13 Jbeta primers were used. The table came from immunoSEQ multiplex PCR; TCRdb's copy has only in-frame clones and leaves some out. The sample lists around 150,000 clones; about two thirds were seen once. The V call is TRBV14, the J call TRBJ2-1; TRBD2 might be the D (6 bases). Sequencing was carried out using PBMCs. The clonotype originates from a woman aged 25 to 39 in good health and CMV-seronegative. CDR3 region: CASSLRRDSYNEQFF. CDR3 coding DNA: TGTGCCAGCAGCCTTCGGCGGGACTCCTACAATGAGCAGTTCTTC.